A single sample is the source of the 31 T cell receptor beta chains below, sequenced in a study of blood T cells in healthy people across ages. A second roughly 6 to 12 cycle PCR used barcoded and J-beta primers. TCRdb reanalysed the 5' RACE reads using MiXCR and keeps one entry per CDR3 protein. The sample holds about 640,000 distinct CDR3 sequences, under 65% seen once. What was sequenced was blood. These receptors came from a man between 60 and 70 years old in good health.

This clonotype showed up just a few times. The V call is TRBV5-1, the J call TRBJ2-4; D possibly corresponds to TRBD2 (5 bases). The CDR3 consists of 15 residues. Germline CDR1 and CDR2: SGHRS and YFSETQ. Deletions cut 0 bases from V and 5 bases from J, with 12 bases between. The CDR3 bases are TGCGCCAGCAGCTTGGATGGGAGAGCGGAAAACATTCAGTACTTC. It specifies CASSLDGRAENIQYF.

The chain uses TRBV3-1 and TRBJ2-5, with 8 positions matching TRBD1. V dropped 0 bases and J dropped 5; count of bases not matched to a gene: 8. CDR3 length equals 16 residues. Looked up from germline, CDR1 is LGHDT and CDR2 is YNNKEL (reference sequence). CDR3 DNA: TGTGCCAGCAGCCAAGATCGGACAGGGACTGGCGAGACCCAGTACTTC. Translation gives CASSQDRTGTGETQYF.

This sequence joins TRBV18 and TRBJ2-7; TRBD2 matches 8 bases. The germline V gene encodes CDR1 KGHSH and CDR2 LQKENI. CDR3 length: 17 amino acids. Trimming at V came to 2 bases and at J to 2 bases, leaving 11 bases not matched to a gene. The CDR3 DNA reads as TGTGCCAGCTCACCAACGGGGGGGGCAGTAGGTACCTACGAGCAGTACTTC. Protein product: CASSPTGGAVGTYEQYF.

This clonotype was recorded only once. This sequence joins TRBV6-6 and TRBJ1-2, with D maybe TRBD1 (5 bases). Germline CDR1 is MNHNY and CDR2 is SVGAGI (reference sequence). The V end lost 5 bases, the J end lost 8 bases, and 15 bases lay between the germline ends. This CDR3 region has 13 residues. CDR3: CASSPQGNSGYTF. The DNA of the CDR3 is TGTGCCAGCAGTCCCCAGGGTAACTCGGGCTACACCTTC.

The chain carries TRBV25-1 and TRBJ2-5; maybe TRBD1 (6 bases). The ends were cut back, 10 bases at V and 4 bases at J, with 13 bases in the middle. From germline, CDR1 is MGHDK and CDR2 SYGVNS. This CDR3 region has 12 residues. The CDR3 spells CATQGQLETQYF. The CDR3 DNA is TGTGCCACCCAGGGACAATTAGAGACCCAGTACTTC.

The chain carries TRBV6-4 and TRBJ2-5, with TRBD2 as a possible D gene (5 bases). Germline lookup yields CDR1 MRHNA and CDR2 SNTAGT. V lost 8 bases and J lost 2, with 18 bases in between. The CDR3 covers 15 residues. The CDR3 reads CASEAVRTGQETQYF. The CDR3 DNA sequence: TGTGCCAGCGAGGCGGTCCGGACGGGGCAAGAGACCCAGTACTTC.

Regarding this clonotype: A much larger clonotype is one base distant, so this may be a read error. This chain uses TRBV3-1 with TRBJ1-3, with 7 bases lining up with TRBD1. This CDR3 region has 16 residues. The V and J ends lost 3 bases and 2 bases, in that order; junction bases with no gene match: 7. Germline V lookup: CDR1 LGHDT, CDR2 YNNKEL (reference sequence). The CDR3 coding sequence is TGTGCCAGCAGCCAGGACAGGTTGACACCTGGAAACACCATATATTTT. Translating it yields CASSQDRLTPGNTIYF.

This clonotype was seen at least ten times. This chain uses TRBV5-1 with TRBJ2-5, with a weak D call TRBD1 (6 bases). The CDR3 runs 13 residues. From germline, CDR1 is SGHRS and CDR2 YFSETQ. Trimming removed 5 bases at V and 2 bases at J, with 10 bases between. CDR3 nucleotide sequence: TGCGCCAGCAGTTTCCAGGGGCAAGAGACCCAGTACTTC. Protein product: CASSFQGQETQYF.

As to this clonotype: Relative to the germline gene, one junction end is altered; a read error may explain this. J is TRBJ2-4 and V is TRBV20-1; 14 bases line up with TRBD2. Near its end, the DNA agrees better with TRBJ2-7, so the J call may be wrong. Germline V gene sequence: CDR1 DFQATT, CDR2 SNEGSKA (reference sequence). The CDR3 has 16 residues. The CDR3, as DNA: TGCGGTGCCACCCCCAGGACTAGCGGGGGGTTCTACGAGCAGTACTTC. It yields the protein CGATPRTSGGFYEQYF.

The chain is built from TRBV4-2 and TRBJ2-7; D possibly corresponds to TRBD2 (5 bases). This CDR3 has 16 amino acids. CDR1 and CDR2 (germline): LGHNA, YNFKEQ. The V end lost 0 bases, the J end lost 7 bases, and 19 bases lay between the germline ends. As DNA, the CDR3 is TGTGCCAGCAGCCAAGAGGCCCGGTCGCTAGGAGGTGAGCAGTACTTC. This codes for CASSQEARSLGGEQYF.

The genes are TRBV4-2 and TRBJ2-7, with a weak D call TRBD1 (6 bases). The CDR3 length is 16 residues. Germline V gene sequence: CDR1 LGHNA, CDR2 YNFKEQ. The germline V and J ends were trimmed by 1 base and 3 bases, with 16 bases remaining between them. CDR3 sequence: CASSQASIGGDYEQYF. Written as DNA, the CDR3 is TGTGCCAGCAGCCAAGCTTCTATTGGGGGCGACTACGAGCAGTACTTC.

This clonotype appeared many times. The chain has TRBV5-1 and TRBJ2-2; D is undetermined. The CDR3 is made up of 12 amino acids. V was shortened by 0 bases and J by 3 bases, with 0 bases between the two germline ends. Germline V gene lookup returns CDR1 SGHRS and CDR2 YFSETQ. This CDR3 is CASSLDTGELFF. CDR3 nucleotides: TGCGCCAGCAGCTTGGACACCGGGGAGCTGTTTTTT. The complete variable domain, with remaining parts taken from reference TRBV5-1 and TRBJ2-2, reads KAGVTQTPRYLIKTRGQQVTLSCSPISGHRSVSWYQQTPGQGLQFLFEYFSETQRNKGNFPGRFSGRQFSNSRSEMNVSTLELGDSALYLCASSLDTGELFFGEGSRLTVL.

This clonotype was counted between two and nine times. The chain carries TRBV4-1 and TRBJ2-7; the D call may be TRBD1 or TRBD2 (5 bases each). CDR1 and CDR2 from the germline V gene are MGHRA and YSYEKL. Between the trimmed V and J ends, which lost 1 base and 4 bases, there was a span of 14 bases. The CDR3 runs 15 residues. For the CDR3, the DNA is TGCGCCAGCAGCCAAGTCGCCAGCTGGGGGTACGAGCAGTACTTC. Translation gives CASSQVASWGYEQYF.

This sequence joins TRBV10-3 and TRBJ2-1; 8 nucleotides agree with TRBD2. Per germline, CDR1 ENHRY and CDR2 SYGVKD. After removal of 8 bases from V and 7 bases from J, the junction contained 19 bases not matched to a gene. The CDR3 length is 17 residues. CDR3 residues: CAIAQYAGGTNVNEQFF. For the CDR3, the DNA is TGTGCCATCGCCCAATACGCGGGGGGTACTAATGTGAATGAGCAGTTCTTC.

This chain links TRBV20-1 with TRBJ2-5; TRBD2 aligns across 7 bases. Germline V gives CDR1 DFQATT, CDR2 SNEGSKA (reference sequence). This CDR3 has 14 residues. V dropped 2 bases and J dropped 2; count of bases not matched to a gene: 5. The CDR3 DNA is TGCAGTGCTAGATGGCCGGGGGGACAAGAGACCCAGTACTTC. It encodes CSARWPGGQETQYF.

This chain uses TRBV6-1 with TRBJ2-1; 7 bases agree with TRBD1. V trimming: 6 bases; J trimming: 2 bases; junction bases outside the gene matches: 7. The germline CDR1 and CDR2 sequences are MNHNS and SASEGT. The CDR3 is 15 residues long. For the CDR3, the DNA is TGTGCCAGCAGACCGGGACAGACGCCCTACAATGAGCAGTTCTTC. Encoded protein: CASRPGQTPYNEQFF.

CDR3 in DNA: TGTGCCAGCGTCGGGCAGGGGAATTATCAGCCCCAGCATTTT. Protein: CASVGQGNYQPQHF. This chain links TRBV6-1 with TRBJ1-5; TRBD1 is a possible D gene (6 bases). Trimming took 8 bases from V and 5 from J, leaving 16 bases between them. From germline, CDR1 is MNHNS and CDR2 SASEGT. This CDR3 comprises 14 residues.

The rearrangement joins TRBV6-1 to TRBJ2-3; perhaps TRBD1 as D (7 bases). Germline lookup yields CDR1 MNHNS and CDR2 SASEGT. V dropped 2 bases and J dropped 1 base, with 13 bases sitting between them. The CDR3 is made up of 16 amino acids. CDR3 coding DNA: TGTGCCAGCAGTGAACAGGGGGGCGCTGGCACAGATACGCAGTATTTT. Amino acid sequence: CASSEQGGAGTDTQYF.

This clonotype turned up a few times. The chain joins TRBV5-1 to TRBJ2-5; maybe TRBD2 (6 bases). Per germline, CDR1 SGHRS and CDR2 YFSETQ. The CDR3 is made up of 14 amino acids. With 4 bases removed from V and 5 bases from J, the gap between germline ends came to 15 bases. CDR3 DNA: TGCGCCAGCAGCGAACGACTAGGTCTGGAGACCCAGTACTTC. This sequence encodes CASSERLGLETQYF.

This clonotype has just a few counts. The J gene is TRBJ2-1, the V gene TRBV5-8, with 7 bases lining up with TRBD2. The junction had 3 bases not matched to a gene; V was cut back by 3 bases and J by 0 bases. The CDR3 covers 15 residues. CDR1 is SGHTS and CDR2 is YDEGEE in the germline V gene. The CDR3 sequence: CASSSWGGSYNEQFF. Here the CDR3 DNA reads TGTGCCAGCAGCTCTTGGGGGGGCTCCTACAATGAGCAGTTCTTC.

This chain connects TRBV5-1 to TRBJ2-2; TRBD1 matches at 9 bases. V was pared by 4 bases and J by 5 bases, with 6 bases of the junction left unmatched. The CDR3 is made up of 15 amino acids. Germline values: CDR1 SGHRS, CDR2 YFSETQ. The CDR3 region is CASSPDRGDTGELFF. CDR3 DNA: TGCGCCAGCAGCCCCGACAGGGGGGATACCGGGGAGCTGTTTTTT.

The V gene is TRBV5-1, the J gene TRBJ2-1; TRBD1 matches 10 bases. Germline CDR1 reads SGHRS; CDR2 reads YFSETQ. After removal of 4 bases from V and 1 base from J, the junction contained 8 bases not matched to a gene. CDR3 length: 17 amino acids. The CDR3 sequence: CASSGRDRGSSYNEQFF. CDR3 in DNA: TGCGCCAGCAGCGGACGGGACAGGGGTTCTTCCTACAATGAGCAGTTCTTC. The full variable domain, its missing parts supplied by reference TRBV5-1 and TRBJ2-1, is KAGVTQTPRYLIKTRGQQVTLSCSPISGHRSVSWYQQTPGQGLQFLFEYFSETQRNKGNFPGRFSGRQFSNSRSEMNVSTLELGDSALYLCASSGRDRGSSYNEQFFGPGTRLTVL.

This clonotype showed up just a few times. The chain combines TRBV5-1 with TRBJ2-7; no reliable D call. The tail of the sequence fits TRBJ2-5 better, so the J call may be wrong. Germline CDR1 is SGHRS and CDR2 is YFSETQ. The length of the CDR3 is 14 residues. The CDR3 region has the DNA TGCGCCAGCAGCTTGTTCGGCAGTGCAGAGACCCAGTACTTC. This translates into CASSLFGSAETQYF.

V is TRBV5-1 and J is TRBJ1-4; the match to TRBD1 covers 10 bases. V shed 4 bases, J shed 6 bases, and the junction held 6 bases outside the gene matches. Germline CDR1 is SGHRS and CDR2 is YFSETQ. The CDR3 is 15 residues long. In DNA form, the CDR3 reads TGCGCCAGCAGCACCGCCGGGACAGGGGATGAAAAACTGTTTTTT. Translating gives CASSTAGTGDEKLFF.

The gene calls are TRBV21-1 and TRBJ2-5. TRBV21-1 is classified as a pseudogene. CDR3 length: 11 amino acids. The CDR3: CASASQATQYF. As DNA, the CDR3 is TGTGCCAGCGCCAGTCAAGCGACCCAGTACTTC.

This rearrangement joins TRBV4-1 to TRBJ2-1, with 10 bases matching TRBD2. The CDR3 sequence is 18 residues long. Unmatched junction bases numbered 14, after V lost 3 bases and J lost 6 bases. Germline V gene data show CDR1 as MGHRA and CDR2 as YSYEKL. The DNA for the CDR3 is TGCGCCAGCAGCCACCCGAATCGGGGACTAGCGATCCCCAATGAGCAGTTCTTC. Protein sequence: CASSHPNRGLAIPNEQFF.

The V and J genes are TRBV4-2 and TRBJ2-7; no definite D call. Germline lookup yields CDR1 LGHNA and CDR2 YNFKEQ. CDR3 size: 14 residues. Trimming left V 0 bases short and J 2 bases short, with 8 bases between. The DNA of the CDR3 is TGTGCCAGCAGCCAAGAGACCCCAGCCTACGAGCAGTACTTC. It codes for CASSQETPAYEQYF.

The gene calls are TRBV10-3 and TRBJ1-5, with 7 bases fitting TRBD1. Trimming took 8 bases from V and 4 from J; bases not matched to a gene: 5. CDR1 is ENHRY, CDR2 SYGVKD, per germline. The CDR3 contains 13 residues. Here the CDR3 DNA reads TGTGCCATCCGGGGACAGCCTAATCAGCCCCAGCATTTT. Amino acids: CAIRGQPNQPQHF.

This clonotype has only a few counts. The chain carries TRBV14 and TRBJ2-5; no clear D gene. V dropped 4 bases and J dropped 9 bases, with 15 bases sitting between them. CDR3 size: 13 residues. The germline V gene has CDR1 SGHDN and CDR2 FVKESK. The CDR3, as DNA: TGTGCCAGCAGCCCCCGTGTGACGGACGCCCAGTACTTC. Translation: CASSPRVTDAQYF. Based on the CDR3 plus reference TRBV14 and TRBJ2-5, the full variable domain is EAGVTQFPSHSVIEKGQTVTLRCDPISGHDNLYWYRRVMGKEIKFLLHFVKESKQDESGMPNNRFLAERTGGTYSTLKVQPAELEDSGVYFCASSPRVTDAQYFGPGTRLLVL.

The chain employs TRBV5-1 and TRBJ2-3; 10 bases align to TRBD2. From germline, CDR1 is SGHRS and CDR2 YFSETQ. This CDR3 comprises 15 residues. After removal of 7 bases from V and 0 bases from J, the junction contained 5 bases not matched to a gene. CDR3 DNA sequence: TGCGCCAGCTGGACTAGCGGTTCTAGCACAGATACGCAGTATTTT. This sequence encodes CASWTSGSSTDTQYF. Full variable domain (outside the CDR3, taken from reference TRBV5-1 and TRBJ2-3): KAGVTQTPRYLIKTRGQQVTLSCSPISGHRSVSWYQQTPGQGLQFLFEYFSETQRNKGNFPGRFSGRQFSNSRSEMNVSTLELGDSALYLCASWTSGSSTDTQYFGPGTRLTVL.

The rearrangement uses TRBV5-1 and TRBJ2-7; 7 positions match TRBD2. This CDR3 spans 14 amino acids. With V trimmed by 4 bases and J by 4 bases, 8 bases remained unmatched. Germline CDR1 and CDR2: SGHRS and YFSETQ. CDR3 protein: CASSLEAGLYEQYF. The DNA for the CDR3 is TGCGCCAGCAGCCTTGAAGCGGGGCTTTACGAGCAGTACTTC.